These 22 T cell receptor beta chains came from one sample sequenced in a study of prognosis after radiotherapy for stage I lung cancer. Two rounds of multiplex PCR amplified TCR beta CDR3 from genomic DNA. During first-round PCR, primers specific to each TRBV and TRBJ gene were used. MiXCR, run by TCRdb on the multiplex PCR reads, gives a single entry per CDR3 protein. The repertoire consists of some 38,000 distinct CDR3 sequences, with roughly a quarter occurring once and the leading ten covering 25% to 30%. Sequences were derived from PBMCs, sampled before or after stereotactic body radiation therapy (not recorded which). The receptors come from a donor aged 50 or older with non-small cell lung cancer.

This clonotype was found many times. The genes are TRBV24-1 and TRBJ2-1, with 8 bases aligning to TRBD1. The V and J ends lost 3 bases and 8 bases, in that order; junction bases with no gene match: 8. From germline, CDR1 is KGHDR and CDR2 SFDVKD. This CDR3 comprises 15 residues. The CDR3 bases are TGTGCCACCAGTGATGCAAGCCAGGGGGCCCATGAGCAGTTCTTC. Amino acid sequence: CATSDASQGAHEQFF.

This clonotype was counted only a few times. CDR3 residues: CSHSRKETQYF. The CDR3 DNA reads TGCAGCCATAGCAGGAAGGAGACCCAGTACTTC. The chain joins TRBV29-1 to TRBJ2-5, with D uncertain. Between the trimmed V and J ends, which lost 8 bases and 5 bases, there was a span of 12 bases. CDR3 length: 11 residues. Per the germline V gene, CDR1 is SQVTM and CDR2 is ANQGSEA.

The chain couples TRBV6-1 to TRBJ2-2; D call uncertain. V was shortened by 8 bases and J by 6 bases, with 16 bases between the two germline ends. This CDR3 is built from 14 residues. From germline, CDR1 is MNHNS and CDR2 SASEGT. Here the CDR3 reads CASPMIGVSGELFF. The CDR3 nucleotides read TGTGCCAGCCCTATGATTGGGGTCTCCGGGGAGCTGTTTTTT.

A word on this clonotype: One end of the junction varies from germline; a read error may be responsible. The rearrangement joins TRBV5-1 to TRBJ2-1; 7 bases are a match to TRBD2. Germline-derived CDR1 and CDR2 are SGHRS and YFSETQ. CDR3 length: 13 amino acids. CDR3 in DNA: TGCGCCAACAGCTTCGGGACTATCAATGAGCAGTTCTTC. The encoded protein is CANSFGTINEQFF.

V gene TRBV20-1 combines with J gene TRBJ2-1, with 12 nucleotides matching TRBD2. With V trimmed by 0 bases and J by 6 bases, 15 bases remained unmatched. CDR3 length: 19 amino acids. Germline V gives CDR1 DFQATT, CDR2 SNEGSKA (reference sequence). The CDR3 coding sequence is TGCAGTGCTAGAGATTTGGGGCTAGCGGGAGGGTTCAGGGGCAATGAGCAGTTCTTC. Amino acids: CSARDLGLAGGFRGNEQFF.

The table lists this clonotype with many counts. The V gene is TRBV7-8, the J gene TRBJ1-5; weak D call: TRBD1 (6 bases). This CDR3 contains 16 residues. The V gene's germline CDR1 is SGHVS and CDR2 FQNEAQ. V was cut by 4 bases and J by 0 bases, with 13 bases left in between. The CDR3 nucleotides are TGTGCCAGCAGCTCCAACCAGGGGAATAGCAATCAGCCCCAGCATTTT. It specifies CASSSNQGNSNQPQHF.

This clonotype was seen at least ten times. The chain has TRBV4-1 and TRBJ2-1, with D tentatively TRBD2 (5 bases). CDR3 size: 16 residues. The V gene lost 4 bases and the J gene lost 2 bases, with 15 bases spanning the gap. Germline-derived CDR1 and CDR2 are MGHRA and YSYEKL. The CDR3 is CASSRTIGGAYNEQFF. In nucleotides, the CDR3 is TGCGCCAGCAGCCGAACGATCGGAGGAGCCTACAATGAGCAGTTCTTC.

This clonotype was recorded many times. The rearrangement uses TRBV10-2 and TRBJ2-1, with 14 bases aligning to TRBD2. This CDR3 is 17 amino acids long. The germline V gene encodes CDR1 WSHSY and CDR2 SAAADI. The J segment lost 6 bases and the V segment lost 5 bases, leaving 9 bases of the junction unmatched. The CDR3: CASSTGLAGASGNEQFF. The CDR3 DNA is TGCGCCAGCAGTACGGGACTAGCGGGAGCATCGGGCAATGAGCAGTTCTTC.

At least ten counts were recorded for this clonotype. The rearrangement links TRBV5-6 to TRBJ2-3; tentatively, D is TRBD1 or TRBD2 (5 bases each). The CDR3 runs to 16 residues. Germline lookup yields CDR1 SGHDT and CDR2 YYEEEE. Trimming pared 4 bases from V and 7 bases from J, leaving 22 bases between. CDR3 sequence: CASSEGLGDPGHTQYF. In DNA form, the CDR3 reads TGTGCCAGCAGCGAAGGTCTCGGGGACCCCGGTCATACGCAGTATTTT.

This clonotype was picked up many times. This CDR3 reads CASSLFGNGYTF. Here the CDR3 DNA reads TGTGCCAGCAGTTTATTTGGAAATGGCTACACCTTC. The chain uses TRBV12-3 or TRBV12-4 and TRBJ1-2, with D hard to call. Trimming shortened V by 2 bases and J by 6 bases, and 7 bases separated the two germline ends. The CDR3 runs to 12 residues.

The table lists this clonotype with many counts. V usage is TRBV24-1 and J usage is TRBJ1-5; D not certain. Germline CDR1 and CDR2: KGHDR and SFDVKD. The CDR3 contains 12 residues. Trimming removed 6 bases from V and 7 bases from J, with 9 bases in between. As DNA, the CDR3 is TGTGCCACCAGTCAAGGCGTCCAGCCCCAGCATTTT. Translation: CATSQGVQPQHF.

There are a few counts of this clonotype. A read error may be the cause here, since a much bigger clone is one base away. The chain links TRBV2 to TRBJ1-1; D call uncertain. The CDR3 consists of 13 residues. Germline lookup yields CDR1 SNHLY and CDR2 FYNNEI. CDR3 loop: CACSEGRNTEAFF. The CDR3 coding sequence is TGTGCCTGCAGTGAAGGGAGGAACACTGAAGCTTTCTTT.

This clonotype was observed a handful of times. A read error may be the cause here, since a much bigger clone is one base away. The CDR3 does not close with the conserved phenylalanine or tryptophan, likely indicating a read error. The CDR3 here is CASSFLGTGNRDYTL. The CDR3 bases are TGTGCCAGCAGCTTCCTCGGGACAGGGAACAGGGACTACACCCTC. V gene TRBV7-9 combines with J gene TRBJ1-2; 9 nucleotides align to TRBD1. The CDR3 runs to 15 residues. The ends lost 3 bases at V and 10 bases at J; junction bases unmatched: 12. The germline V gene encodes CDR1 SEHNR and CDR2 FQNEAQ (reference sequence).

This clonotype came up many times. The chain is built from TRBV30 and TRBJ1-1, with D perhaps TRBD1 (5 bases). The CDR3 runs to 13 residues. Per the germline V gene, CDR1 is GTSNPN and CDR2 is SVGIG (reference sequence). V lost 6 bases and J lost 1, with 12 bases in between. CDR3 amino acids: CACTGAPNTEAFF. The CDR3 coding sequence is TGTGCCTGTACCGGGGCCCCGAACACTGAAGCTTTCTTT.

This clonotype came up a few times. Relative to the germline gene, one junction end is altered; a read error may explain this. The CDR3 loop reads CASSLDLQETEYF. The CDR3 region has the DNA TGTGCCAGCAGCTTGGACTTGCAAGAGACCGAGTACTTC. The chain joins TRBV7-3 to TRBJ2-5, with D perhaps TRBD2 (5 bases). This CDR3 comprises 13 residues. In germline, CDR1 is SGHTA, CDR2 FQGTGA.

By share, this clonotype counts as medium-sized. The chain joins TRBV28 to TRBJ2-7; TRBD1 agrees at 7 bases. The CDR3 is 18 residues long. The V segment lost 4 bases and the J segment 4 bases; nucleotides outside the gene matches: 19. CDR1 and CDR2 from the germline V gene are MDHEN and SYDVKM. The DNA of the CDR3 is TGTGCCAGCAGTTCCCGCAGGGCACAGGGGTTTGGAAGATACGAGCAGTACTTC. Translation gives CASSSRRAQGFGRYEQYF.

To note about this clonotype: A far bigger clonotype differs at one base, so this is likely a read error. This chain uses TRBV6-2 or TRBV6-3 with TRBJ2-7, with 8 bases lining up with TRBD1. Germline CDR1 reads MNHEY; CDR2 reads SVGEGT. The CDR3 sequence is 15 residues long. CDR3 loop: CASSYSSRGLYEKYF. The CDR3 region has the DNA TGTGCCAGCAGTTACTCGAGCAGGGGGCTCTACGAGAAGTACTTC.

This clonotype was recorded at least ten times. V gene TRBV3-1 combines with J gene TRBJ2-2, with 12 bases aligning to TRBD2. Germline V gene sequence: CDR1 LGHDT, CDR2 YNNKEL (reference sequence). The CDR3 loop spans 15 amino acids. V shed 4 bases, J shed 3 bases, and the junction held 0 bases outside the gene matches. The CDR3 spells CASSRTSGDTGELFF. The CDR3 DNA sequence: TGTGCCAGCAGCCGGACTAGCGGGGACACCGGGGAGCTGTTTTTT.

Ten or more counts support this clonotype. This chain links TRBV20-1 with TRBJ2-2; unclear D gene. V was cut by 0 bases and J by 0 bases, with 5 bases left in between. Germline V gene data show CDR1 as DFQATT and CDR2 as SNEGSKA (reference sequence). CDR3 length: 14 amino acids. CDR3 DNA sequence: TGCAGTGCTAGAGACCCAGCGAACACCGGGGAGCTGTTTTTT. It translates to CSARDPANTGELFF.

This clonotype was counted ten times or more. The chain joins TRBV24-1 to TRBJ2-1; 10 bases match TRBD1. This CDR3 contains 17 residues. Losses at the gene ends were 3 bases for V and 5 bases for J; bases not matched to a gene: 9. Per the germline V gene, CDR1 is KGHDR and CDR2 is SFDVKD. The CDR3 DNA reads as TGTGCCACCAGTGATCCCTCGACAGGGGGCCCAGACAATGAGCAGTTCTTC. Its protein product is CATSDPSTGGPDNEQFF.

This clonotype was counted many times. The gene calls are TRBV5-4 and TRBJ1-2; D is possibly TRBD1 (5 bases). From germline, CDR1 is SGHNT and CDR2 YYREEE (reference sequence). V gave up 5 bases and J gave up 4 bases, with 18 bases separating them. The CDR3 totals 15 residues. CDR3 amino acids: CASRTGTDALYGYTF. CDR3 sequence (DNA): TGTGCCAGCAGAACTGGGACGGACGCCCTCTATGGCTACACCTTC.

There are many counts of this clonotype. Germline is not matched at one junction end, which may reflect a read error. This rearrangement joins TRBV28 to TRBJ2-1; 14 bases are shared with TRBD2. CDR1 is MDHEN, CDR2 SYDVKM, per germline. There are 15 residues in the CDR3. The CDR3 sequence: CASNQGTSGSNGQFF. The CDR3 bases are TGTGCCAGCAACCAAGGGACTAGCGGGAGTAATGGGCAGTTCTTC.